This T cell receptor (beta chain) was sequenced during a study of shared clonotypes between healthy human individuals. General observations from the study: In having few donors, the study represented limited genetic and exposure-history diversity.

Genomic DNA of every subset was divided equally among multiple immunoSEQ plates. It was around 300 ng DNA, roughly 30,000 T cell genomes, that went into each replicate PCR of unsorted PBMC. Using ten immunoSEQ deep assay plates, investigators sequenced unsorted PBMC DNA. The repertoire was sequenced with immunoSEQ multiplex PCR; TCRdb's copy has only in-frame clones and lacks some. This sample has approximately 500,000 clones, with approximately 85% found just once. V was clipped by 4 bases and J by 2 bases, with 15 bases between them. This CDR3 is 15 amino acids long. The germline CDR1 and CDR2 sequences are SGHVS and FQNEAQ. This clone has more than one count but fewer than ten. Its antigen remains unidentified.

The sample taken for sequencing was PBMCs. The rearrangement joins TRBV7-8 to TRBJ2-7; D uncertain. This clonotype originated in a woman in her thirties or forties in good health. Some clones in this sample may be carry-over from other donors' samples. The CDR3 here is CASSSLVGGAYEQYF. The CDR3 region has the DNA TGTGCCAGCAGCTCCCTTGTGGGCGGAGCCTACGAGCAGTACTTC. Complete variable domain (other parts from reference TRBV7-8 and TRBJ2-7): GAGVSQSPRYKVAKRGQDVALRCDPISGHVSLFWYQQALGQGPEFLTYFQNEAQLDKSGLPSDRFFAERPEGSVSTLKIQRTQQEDSAVYLCASSSLVGGAYEQYFGPGTRLTVT.